This T cell receptor beta chain comes out of a study of blood T cell repertoires in COVID-19. The CDR3 consists of 14 residues. CDR1 is SEHNR, CDR2 FQNEAQ, per germline (reference sequence). The V gene lost 2 bases and the J gene lost 5 bases, with 13 bases spanning the gap. Data came from immunoSEQ multiplex PCR; TCRdb stores just in-frame clones and leaves some out. Here the sample spans 200,000 to 250,000 clones, 80% to 85% being singletons. This clone was recorded only once. The sequenced material came from peripheral blood. The chain recombines TRBV7-9 with TRBJ2-7; a weak D match, TRBD1 (6 bases). This TCR was recovered from a young woman who had recovered from COVID-19. The CDR3 sequence is CASSLTGPADEQYF. The CDR3 nucleotides are TGTGCCAGCAGCTTAACAGGGCCGGCTGACGAGCAGTACTTC.